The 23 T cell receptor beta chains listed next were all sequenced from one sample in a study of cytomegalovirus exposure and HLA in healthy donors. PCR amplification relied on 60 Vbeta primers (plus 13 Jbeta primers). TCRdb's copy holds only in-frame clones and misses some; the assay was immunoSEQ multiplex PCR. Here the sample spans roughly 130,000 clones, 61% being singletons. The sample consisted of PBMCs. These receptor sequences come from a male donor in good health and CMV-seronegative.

The CDR3 bases are TGTGCCAGCAGCGCGTACGACAGGGGGCGCGGCTATGGCTACACCTTC. It translates to CASSAYDRGRGYGYTF. The chain combines TRBV9 with TRBJ1-2; TRBD1 agrees at 10 bases. The J segment lost 4 bases and the V segment lost 3 bases, leaving 9 bases of the junction unmatched. The CDR3 has 16 residues. CDR1 and CDR2 (germline): SGDLS, YYNGEE.

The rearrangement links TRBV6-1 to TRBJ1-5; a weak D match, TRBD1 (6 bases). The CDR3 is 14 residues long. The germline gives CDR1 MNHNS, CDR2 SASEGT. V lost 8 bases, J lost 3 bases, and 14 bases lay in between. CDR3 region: CASYYGQPNQPQHF. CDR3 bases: TGTGCCAGCTATTACGGACAGCCCAATCAGCCCCAGCATTTT.

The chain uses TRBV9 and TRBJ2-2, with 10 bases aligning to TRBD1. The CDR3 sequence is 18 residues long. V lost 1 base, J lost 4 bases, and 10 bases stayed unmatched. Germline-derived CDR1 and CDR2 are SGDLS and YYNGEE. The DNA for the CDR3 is TGTGCCAGCAGCGTATCGTCGGGACAGGGGTTATTCACCGGGGAGCTGTTTTTT. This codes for CASSVSSGQGLFTGELFF.

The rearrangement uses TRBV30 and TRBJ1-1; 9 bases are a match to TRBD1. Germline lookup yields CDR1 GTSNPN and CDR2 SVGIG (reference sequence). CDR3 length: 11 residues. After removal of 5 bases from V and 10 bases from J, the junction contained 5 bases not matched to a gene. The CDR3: CAWDRGCAAFF. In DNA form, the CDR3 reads TGTGCCTGGGACAGGGGGTGTGCAGCTTTCTTT. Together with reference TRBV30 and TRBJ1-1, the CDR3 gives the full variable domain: SQTIHQWPATLVQPVGSPLSLECTVEGTSNPNLYWYRQAAGRGLQLLFYSVGIGQISSEVPQNLSASRPQDRQFILSSKKLLLSDSGFYLCAWDRGCAAFFGQGTRLTVV.

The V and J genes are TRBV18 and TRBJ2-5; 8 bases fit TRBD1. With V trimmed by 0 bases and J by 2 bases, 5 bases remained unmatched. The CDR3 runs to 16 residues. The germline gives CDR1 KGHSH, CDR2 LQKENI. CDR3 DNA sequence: TGTGCCAGCTCACCACCCTCCGGGACAGGACAAGAGACCCAGTACTTC. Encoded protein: CASSPPSGTGQETQYF.

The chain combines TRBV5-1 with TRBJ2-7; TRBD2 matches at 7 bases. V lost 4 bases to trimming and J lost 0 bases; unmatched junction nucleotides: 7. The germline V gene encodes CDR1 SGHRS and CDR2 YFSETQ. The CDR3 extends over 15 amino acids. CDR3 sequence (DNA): TGCGCCAGCAGCGTGGCTAGCGGTCCCTCCTACGAGCAGTACTTC. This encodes CASSVASGPSYEQYF.

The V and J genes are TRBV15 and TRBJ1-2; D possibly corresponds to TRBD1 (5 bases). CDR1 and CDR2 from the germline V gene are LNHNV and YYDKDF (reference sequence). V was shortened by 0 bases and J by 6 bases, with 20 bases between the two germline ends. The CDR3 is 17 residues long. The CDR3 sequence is CATSRDSGGDLRDGYTF. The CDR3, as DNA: TGTGCCACCAGCAGAGATTCCGGGGGGGATTTGAGAGATGGCTACACCTTC.

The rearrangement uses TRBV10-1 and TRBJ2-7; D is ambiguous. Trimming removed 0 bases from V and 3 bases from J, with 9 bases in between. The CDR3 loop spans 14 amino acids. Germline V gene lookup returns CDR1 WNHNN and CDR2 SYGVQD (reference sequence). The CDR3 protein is CASSESPRIYEQYF. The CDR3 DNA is TGCGCCAGCAGTGAGTCCCCCAGGATCTACGAGCAGTACTTC.

CDR3 in amino acids: CASSALRDSTYEQYF. The CDR3 coding sequence is TGTGCCAGTAGTGCGCTCCGGGACAGTACCTACGAGCAGTACTTC. The chain links TRBV19 to TRBJ2-7, with 7 bases identical to TRBD1. Unmatched junction bases numbered 9, after V lost 5 bases and J lost 2 bases. This CDR3 is 15 amino acids long. CDR1 LNHDA and CDR2 SQIVND come from the germline V gene (reference sequence).

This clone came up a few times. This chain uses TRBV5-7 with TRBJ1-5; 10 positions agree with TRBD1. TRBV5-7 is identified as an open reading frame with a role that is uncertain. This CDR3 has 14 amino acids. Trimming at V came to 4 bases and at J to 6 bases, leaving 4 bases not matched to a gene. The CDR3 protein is CASSRDRGGQPQHF. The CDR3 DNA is TGTGCCAGCAGCCGGGACAGGGGCGGTCAGCCCCAGCATTTT.

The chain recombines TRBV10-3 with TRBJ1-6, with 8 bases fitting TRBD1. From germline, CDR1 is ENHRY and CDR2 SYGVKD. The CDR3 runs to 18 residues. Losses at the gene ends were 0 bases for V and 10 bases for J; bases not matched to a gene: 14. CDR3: CAISESRLRTGIASPLHF. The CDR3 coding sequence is TGTGCCATCAGTGAGTCGAGGTTAAGGACAGGGATCGCCTCACCCCTCCACTTT.

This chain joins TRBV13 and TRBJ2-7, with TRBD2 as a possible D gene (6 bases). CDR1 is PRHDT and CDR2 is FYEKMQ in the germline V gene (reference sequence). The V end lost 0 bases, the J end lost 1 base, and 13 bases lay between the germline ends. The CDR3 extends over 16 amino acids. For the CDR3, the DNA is TGTGCCAGCAGCTTAGGGGGCGGGGCGCTATCCTACGAGCAGTACTTC. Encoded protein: CASSLGGGALSYEQYF.

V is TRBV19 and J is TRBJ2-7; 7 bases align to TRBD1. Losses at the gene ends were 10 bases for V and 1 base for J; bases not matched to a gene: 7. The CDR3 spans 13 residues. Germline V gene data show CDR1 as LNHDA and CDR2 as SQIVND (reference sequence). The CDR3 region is CATADRRSYEQYF. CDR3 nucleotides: TGTGCCACCGCGGACAGGCGATCCTACGAGCAGTACTTC.

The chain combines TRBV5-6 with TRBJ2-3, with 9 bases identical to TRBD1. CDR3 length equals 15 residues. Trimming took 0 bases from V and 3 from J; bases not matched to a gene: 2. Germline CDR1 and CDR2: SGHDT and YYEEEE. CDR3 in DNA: TGTGCCAGCAGCTTGGGAGGACAGGGGACAGATACGCAGTATTTT. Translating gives CASSLGGQGTDTQYF. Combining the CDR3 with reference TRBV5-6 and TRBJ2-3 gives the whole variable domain DAGVTQSPTHLIKTRGQQVTLRCSPKSGHDTVSWYQQALGQGPQFIFQYYEEEERQRGNFPDRFSGHQFPNYSSELNVNALLLGDSALYLCASSLGGQGTDTQYFGPGTRLTVL.

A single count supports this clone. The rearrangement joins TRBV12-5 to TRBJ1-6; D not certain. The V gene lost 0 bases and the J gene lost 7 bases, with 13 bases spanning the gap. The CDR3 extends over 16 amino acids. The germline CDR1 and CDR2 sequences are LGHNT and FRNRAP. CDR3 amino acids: CASGLVLGRKNSPLHF. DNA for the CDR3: TGTGCTAGTGGTTTGGTACTGGGGAGGAAAAATTCACCCCTCCACTTT. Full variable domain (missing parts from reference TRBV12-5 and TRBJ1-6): DARVTQTPRHKVTEMGQEVTMRCQPILGHNTVFWYRQTMMQGLELLAYFRNRAPLDDSGMPKDRFSAEMPDATLATLKIQPSEPRDSAVYFCASGLVLGRKNSPLHFGNGTRLTVT.

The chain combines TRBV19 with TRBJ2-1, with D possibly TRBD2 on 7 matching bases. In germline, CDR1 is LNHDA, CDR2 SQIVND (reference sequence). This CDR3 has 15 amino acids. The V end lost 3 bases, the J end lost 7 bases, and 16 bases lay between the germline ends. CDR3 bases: TGTGCCAGTAGTATGTCCGGGGGGCTAAAGAATGAGCAGTTCTTC. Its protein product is CASSMSGGLKNEQFF.

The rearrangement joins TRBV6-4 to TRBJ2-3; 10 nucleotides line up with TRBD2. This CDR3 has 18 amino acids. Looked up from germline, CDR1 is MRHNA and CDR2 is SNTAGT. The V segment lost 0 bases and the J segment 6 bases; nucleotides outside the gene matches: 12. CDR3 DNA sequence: TGTGCCAGCAGTGACTCCGCCCGAGCGGGGGGGCCGAGGGATACGCAGTATTTT. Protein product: CASSDSARAGGPRDTQYF.

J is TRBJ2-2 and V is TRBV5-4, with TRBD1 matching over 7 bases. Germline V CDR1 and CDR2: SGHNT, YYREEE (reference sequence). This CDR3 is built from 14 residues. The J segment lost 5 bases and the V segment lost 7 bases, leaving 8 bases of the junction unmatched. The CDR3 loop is CASSGRGTTGELFF. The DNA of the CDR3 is TGTGCCAGCTCGGGCAGGGGGACAACCGGGGAGCTGTTTTTT.

The CDR3 bases are TGCGCCAGCAGCTTAAGGCCGGGACAGGGAGGAGGCAACACTGAAGCTTTCTTT. As protein: CASSLRPGQGGGNTEAFF. The chain carries TRBV5-1 and TRBJ1-1; 9 bases match TRBD1. This CDR3 is 18 amino acids long. Germline lookup yields CDR1 SGHRS and CDR2 YFSETQ. The junction had 13 bases not matched to a gene; V was cut back by 2 bases and J by 2 bases.

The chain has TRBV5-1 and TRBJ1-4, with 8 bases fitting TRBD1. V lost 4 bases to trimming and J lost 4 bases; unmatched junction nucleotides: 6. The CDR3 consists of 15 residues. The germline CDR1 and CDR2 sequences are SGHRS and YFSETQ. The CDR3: CASSIGQGSNEKLFF. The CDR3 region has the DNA TGCGCCAGCAGCATAGGACAGGGAAGTAATGAAAAACTGTTTTTT.

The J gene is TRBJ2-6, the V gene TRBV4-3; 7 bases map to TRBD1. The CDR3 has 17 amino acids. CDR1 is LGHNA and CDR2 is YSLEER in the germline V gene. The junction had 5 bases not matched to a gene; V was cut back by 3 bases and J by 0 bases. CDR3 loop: CASSQTGWGSGANVLTF. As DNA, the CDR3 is TGCGCCAGCAGCCAGACAGGGTGGGGCTCTGGGGCCAACGTCCTGACTTTC.

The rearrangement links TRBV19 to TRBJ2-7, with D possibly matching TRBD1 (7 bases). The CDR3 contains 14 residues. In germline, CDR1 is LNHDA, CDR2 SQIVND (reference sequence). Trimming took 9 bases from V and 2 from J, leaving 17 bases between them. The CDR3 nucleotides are TGTGCCAGCCGCCCACAGGGGACTCCCTACGAGCAGTACTTC. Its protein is CASRPQGTPYEQYF.

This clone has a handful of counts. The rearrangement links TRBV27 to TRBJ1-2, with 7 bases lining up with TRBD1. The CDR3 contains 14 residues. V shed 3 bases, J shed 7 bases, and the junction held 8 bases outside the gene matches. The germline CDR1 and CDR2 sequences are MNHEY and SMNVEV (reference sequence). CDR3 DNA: TGTGCCAGCAGTTTCTCAGGGGGGAGTTCTGGCTACACCTTC. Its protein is CASSFSGGSSGYTF.